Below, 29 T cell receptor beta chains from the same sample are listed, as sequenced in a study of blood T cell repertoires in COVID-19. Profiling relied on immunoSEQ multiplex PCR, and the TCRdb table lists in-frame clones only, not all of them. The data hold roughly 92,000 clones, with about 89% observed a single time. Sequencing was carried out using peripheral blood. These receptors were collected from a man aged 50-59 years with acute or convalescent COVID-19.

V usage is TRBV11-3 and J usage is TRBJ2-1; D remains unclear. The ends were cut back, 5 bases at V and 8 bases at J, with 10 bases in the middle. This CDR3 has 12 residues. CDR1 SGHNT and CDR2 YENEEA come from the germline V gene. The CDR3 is CASSERSDEQFF. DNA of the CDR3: TGTGCCAGCAGCGAACGGTCGGATGAGCAGTTCTTC.

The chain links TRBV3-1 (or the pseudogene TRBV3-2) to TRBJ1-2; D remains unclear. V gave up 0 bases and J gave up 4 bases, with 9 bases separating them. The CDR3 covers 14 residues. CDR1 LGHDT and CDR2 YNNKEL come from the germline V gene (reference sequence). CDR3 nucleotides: TGTGCCAGCAGCCAAGAAGGAGGATTCTATGGCTACACCTTC. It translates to CASSQEGGFYGYTF.

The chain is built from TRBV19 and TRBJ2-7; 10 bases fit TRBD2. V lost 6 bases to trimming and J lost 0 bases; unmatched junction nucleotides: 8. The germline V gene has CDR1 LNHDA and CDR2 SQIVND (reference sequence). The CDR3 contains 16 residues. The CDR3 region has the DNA TGTGCCAGTAGCTCCGGACTAGCGGAAAGCTCCTACGAGCAGTACTTC. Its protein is CASSSGLAESSYEQYF.

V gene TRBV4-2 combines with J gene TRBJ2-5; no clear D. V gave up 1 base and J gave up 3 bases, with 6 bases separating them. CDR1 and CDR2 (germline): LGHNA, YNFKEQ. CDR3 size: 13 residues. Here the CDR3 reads CASSQAREETQYF. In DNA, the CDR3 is TGTGCCAGCAGCCAAGCCCGGGAAGAGACCCAGTACTTC.

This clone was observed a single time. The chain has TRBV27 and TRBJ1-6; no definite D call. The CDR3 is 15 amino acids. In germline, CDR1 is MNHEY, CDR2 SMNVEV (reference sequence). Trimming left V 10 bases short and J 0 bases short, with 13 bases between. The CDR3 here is CATSPGSSYNSPLHF. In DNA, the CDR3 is TGTGCCACCAGCCCGGGGAGCTCCTATAATTCACCCCTCCACTTT.

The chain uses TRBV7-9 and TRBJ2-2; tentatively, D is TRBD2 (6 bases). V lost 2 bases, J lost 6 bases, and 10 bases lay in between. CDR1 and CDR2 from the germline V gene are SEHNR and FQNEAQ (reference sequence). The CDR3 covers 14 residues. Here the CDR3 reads CASSLLASAGELFF. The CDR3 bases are TGTGCCAGCAGCTTACTAGCGAGTGCCGGGGAGCTGTTTTTT.

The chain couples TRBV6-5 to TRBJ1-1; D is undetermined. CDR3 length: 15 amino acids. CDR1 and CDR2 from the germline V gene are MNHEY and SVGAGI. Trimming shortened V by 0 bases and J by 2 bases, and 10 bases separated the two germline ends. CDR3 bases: TGTGCCAGCAGTTACTCTCTGGCCCATAACACTGAAGCTTTCTTT. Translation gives CASSYSLAHNTEAFF.

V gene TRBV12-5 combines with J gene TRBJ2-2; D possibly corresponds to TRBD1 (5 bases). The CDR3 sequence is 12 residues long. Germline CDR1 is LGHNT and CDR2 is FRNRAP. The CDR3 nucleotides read TGTGCCGCGCAGGGATGGACCGGGGAGCTGTTTTTT. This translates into CAAQGWTGELFF.

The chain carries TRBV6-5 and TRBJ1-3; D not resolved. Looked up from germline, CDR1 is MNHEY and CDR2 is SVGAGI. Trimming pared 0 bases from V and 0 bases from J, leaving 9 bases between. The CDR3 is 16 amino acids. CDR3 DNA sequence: TGTGCCAGCAGTTACTCGATGAGTTTCTCTGGAAACACCATATATTTT. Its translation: CASSYSMSFSGNTIYF.

The CDR3 DNA reads as TGCGCCAGCAGCTTTTCGACAGGGTGGGAGCAGTTCTTC. The encoded protein is CASSFSTGWEQFF. The chain joins TRBV5-1 to TRBJ2-1; 7 nucleotides agree with TRBD1. The CDR3 contains 13 residues. V was clipped by 2 bases and J by 10 bases; unmatched bases: 6. Germline V gene sequence: CDR1 SGHRS, CDR2 YFSETQ.

In nucleotides, the CDR3 is TGTGCCAGCAGCCACTTGTACCAAGAGACCCAGTACTTC. It is translated as CASSHLYQETQYF. The V call is TRBV14, the J call TRBJ2-5, with D uncertain. V lost 3 bases, J lost 0 bases, and 5 bases lay in between. CDR1 is SGHDN and CDR2 is FVKESK in the germline V gene. The CDR3 extends over 13 amino acids.

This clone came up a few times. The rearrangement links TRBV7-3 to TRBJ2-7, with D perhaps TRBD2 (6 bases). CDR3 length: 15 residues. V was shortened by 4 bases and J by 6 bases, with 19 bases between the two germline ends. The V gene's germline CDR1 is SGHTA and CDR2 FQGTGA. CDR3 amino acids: CASSSQAGAGSEQYF. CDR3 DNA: TGTGCCAGCAGCTCCCAGGCTGGGGCGGGATCCGAGCAGTACTTC. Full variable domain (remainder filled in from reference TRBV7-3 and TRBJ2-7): GAGVSQTPSNKVTEKGKYVELRCDPISGHTALYWYRQSLGQGPEFLIYFQGTGAADDSGLPNDRFFAVRPEGSVSTLKIQRTERGDSAVYLCASSSQAGAGSEQYFGPGTRLTVT.

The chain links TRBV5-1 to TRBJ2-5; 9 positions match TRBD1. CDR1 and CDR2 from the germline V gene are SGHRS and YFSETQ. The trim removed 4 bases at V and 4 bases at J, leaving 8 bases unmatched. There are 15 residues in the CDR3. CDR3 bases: TGCGCCAGCAGCCCGCAGACAGGGGGGGGAGAGACCCAGTACTTC. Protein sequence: CASSPQTGGGETQYF.

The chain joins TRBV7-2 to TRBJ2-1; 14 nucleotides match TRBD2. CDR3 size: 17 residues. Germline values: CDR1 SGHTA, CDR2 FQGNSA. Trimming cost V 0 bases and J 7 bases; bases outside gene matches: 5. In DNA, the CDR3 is TGTGCCAGCAGCTTAGCCCTGGGACTAGCGGGAGAGAATGAGCAGTTCTTC. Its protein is CASSLALGLAGENEQFF.

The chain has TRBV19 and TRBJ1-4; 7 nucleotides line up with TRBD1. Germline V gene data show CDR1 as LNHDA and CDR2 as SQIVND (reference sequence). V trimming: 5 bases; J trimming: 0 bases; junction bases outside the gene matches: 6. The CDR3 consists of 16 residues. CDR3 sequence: CASSYGTAATNEKLFF. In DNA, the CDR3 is TGTGCCAGTAGTTACGGGACAGCCGCAACTAATGAAAAACTGTTTTTT.

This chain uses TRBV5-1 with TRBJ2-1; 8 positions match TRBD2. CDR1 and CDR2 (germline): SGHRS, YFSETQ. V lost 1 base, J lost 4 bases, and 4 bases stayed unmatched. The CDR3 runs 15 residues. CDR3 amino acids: CASSLIAGGYNEQFF. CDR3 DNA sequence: TGCGCCAGCAGCTTGATTGCGGGAGGATACAATGAGCAGTTCTTC.

The CDR3 region has the DNA TGTGCCAGCAGTTTCACTCCCCACGAGCAGTACTTC. Translating gives CASSFTPHEQYF. The rearrangement links TRBV12-3 or TRBV12-4 to TRBJ2-7; no reliable D call. The CDR3 is 12 amino acids. Trimming took off 3 bases at V and 5 bases at J, with 8 bases between the two ends.

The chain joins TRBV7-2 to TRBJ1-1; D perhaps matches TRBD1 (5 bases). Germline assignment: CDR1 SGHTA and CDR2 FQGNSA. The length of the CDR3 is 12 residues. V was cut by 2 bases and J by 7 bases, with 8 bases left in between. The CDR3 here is CASSLYGGEAFF. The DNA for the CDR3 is TGTGCCAGCAGCTTATACGGGGGTGAAGCTTTCTTT.

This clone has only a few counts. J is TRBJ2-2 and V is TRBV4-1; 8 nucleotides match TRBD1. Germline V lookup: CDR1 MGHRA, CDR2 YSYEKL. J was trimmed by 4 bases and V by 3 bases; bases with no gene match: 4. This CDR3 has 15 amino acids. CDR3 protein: CASSQKDRATGELFF. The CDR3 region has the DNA TGCGCCAGCAGCCAGAAGGACAGGGCCACCGGGGAGCTGTTTTTT.

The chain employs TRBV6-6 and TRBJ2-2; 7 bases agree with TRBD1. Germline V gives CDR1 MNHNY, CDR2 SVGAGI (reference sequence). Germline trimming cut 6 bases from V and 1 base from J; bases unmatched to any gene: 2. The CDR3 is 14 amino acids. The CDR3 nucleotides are TGTGCCAGCAGAGCAGGGGGGAACACCGGGGAGCTGTTTTTT. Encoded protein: CASRAGGNTGELFF.

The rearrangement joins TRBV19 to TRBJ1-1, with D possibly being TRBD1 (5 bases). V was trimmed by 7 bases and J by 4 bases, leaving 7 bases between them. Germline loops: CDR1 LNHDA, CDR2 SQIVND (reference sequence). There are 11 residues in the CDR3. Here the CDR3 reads CASIRATEAFF. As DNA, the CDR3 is TGTGCCAGTATCAGGGCCACTGAAGCTTTCTTT.

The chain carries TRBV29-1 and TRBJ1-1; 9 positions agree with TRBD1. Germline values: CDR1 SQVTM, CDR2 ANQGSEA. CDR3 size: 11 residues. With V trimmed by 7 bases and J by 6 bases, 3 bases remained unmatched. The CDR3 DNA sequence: TGCAGCGCTGACAGGGGGGCTGAAGCTTTCTTT. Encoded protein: CSADRGAEAFF.

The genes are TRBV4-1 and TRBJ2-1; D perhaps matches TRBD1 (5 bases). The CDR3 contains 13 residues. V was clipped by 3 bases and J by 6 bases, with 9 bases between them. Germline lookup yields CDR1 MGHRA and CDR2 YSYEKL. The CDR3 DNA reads TGCGCCAGCAGCCACGAAGGGGCCAATGAGCAGTTCTTC. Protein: CASSHEGANEQFF.

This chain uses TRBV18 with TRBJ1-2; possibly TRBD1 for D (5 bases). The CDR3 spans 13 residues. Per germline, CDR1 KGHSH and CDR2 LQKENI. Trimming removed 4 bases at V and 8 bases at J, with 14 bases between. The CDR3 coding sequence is TGTGCCAGCTCACGGGAATGGGGGGACGGCTACACCTTC. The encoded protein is CASSREWGDGYTF.

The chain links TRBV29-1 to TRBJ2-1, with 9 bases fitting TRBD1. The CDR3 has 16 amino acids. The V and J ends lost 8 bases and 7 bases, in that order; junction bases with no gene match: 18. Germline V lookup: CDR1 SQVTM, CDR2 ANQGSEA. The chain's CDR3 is CSWKARGQGISNEQFF. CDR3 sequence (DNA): TGCAGCTGGAAAGCGCGGGGACAGGGAATTAGTAATGAGCAGTTCTTC.

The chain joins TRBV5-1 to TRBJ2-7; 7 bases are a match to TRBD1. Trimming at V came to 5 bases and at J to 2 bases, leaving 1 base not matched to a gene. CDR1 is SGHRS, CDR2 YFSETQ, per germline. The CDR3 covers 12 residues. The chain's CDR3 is CASRTGTYEQYF. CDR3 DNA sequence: TGCGCCAGCAGGACAGGGACCTACGAGCAGTACTTC.

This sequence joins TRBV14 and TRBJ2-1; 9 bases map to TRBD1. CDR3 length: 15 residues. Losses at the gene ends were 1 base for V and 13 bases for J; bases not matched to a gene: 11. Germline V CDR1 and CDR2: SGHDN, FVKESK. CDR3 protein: CASSQVLGTGLPQFF. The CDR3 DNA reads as TGTGCCAGCAGCCAAGTTTTGGGGACAGGGCTCCCTCAGTTCTTC.

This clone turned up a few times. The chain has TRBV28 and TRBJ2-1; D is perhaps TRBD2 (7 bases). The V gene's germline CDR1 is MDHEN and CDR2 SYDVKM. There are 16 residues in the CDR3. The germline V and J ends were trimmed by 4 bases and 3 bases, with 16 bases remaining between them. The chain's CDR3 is CASSSLGGADYNEQFF. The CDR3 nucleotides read TGTGCCAGCAGTTCCCTAGGGGGGGCGGACTACAATGAGCAGTTCTTC.

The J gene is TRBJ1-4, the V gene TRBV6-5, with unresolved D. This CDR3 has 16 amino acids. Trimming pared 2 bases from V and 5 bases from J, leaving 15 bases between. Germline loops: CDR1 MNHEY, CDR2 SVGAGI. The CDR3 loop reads CASSYRPGSGNEKLFF. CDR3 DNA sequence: TGTGCCAGCAGTTACCGTCCGGGGTCGGGGAATGAAAAACTGTTTTTT.